This T cell receptor (beta chain) was observed in a study of T cells after yellow fever vaccination. The V end lost 6 bases, the J end lost 3 bases, and 20 bases lay between the germline ends. The CDR3 runs 16 residues. The germline V gene encodes CDR1 LGHDT and CDR2 YNNKEL (reference sequence). One entry per CDR3 protein results from TCRdb running MiXCR on the 5' RACE reads. The table records fewer than 400,000 distinct CDR3 sequences, over 8.5% of them present only once. This clonotype has a handful of counts. The antigen is unknown. General study results and limits: Repertoires obtained by FACS sorting could include abundant clonotypes that entered as contaminants from the bulk population.

The source material was CD4+ T cells sorted from PBMCs, sampled 45 days after the yellow fever booster vaccination. V and J are TRBV3-1 and TRBJ2-5; D gene unclear. This receptor was taken from a man in his late teens or twenties who received the YFV17D yellow fever vaccine. CDR3 DNA sequence: TGTGCCAGCAGTCTGAACTCGGGTTGGATGAAAGAGACCCAGTACTTC. It yields the protein CASSLNSGWMKETQYF.